The clone carrying this TCR beta chain turned up a few times. Its antigen is unknown. The lymph nodes were axillary draining lymph nodes from breast cancer patients. The data are from a study of breast tumors, draining lymph nodes, adjacent tissues. The study's findings and limits: Findings are consistent with lymph node origin and intratumoral expansion of most tumor T cells. Tumor and nontumor repertoires were significantly more similar in luminal-like than in basal-like breast cancer.

The ends lost 1 base at V and 7 bases at J; junction bases unmatched: 2. The CDR3 extends over 15 amino acids. CDR1 is SGHVS and CDR2 is FQNEAQ in the germline V gene. TCRdb redid the calling of the multiplex PCR reads with MiXCR, one entry per CDR3 protein. The data show 130,000 or so distinct CDR3 sequences, over 25% seen once. V is TRBV7-8 and J is TRBJ1-6; 9 nucleotides match TRBD1. The sequenced sample consisted of axillary lymph node tissue. This receptor was obtained from a female donor with breast cancer. Some clones in this sample may be carry-over from other donors' samples. The CDR3 sequence: CASSLVDRGNSPLHF. The CDR3 nucleotides are TGTGCCAGCAGCTTAGTAGACAGGGGGAATTCACCCCTCCACTTT.